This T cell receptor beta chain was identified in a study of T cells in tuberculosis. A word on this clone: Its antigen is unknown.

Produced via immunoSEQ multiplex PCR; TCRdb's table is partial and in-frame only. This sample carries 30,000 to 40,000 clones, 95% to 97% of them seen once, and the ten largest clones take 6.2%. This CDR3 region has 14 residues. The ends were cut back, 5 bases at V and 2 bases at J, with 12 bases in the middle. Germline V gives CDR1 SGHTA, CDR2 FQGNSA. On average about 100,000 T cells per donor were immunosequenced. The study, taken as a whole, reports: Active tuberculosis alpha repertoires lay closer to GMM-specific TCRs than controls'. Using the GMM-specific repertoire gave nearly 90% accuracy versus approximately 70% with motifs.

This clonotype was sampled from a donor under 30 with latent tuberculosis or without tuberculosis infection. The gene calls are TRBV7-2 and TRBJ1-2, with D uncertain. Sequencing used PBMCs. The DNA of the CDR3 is TGTGCCAGCAGCAAACAGAGAACCAACTATGGCTACACCTTC. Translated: CASSKQRTNYGYTF. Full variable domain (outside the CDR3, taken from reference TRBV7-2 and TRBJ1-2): GAGVSQSPSNKVTEKGKDVELRCDPISGHTALYWYRQSLGQGLEFLIYFQGNSAPDKSGLPSDRFSAERTGGSVSTLTIQRTQQEDSAVYLCASSKQRTNYGYTFGSGTRLTVV.